Each of the 8 T cell receptor beta chains below was sequenced from the same sample in a study of graft-versus-host responses after intestinal transplantation. Assay used: immunoSEQ multiplex PCR; TCRdb lists only in-frame clones, some missing. The data contain roughly 120,000 clones, around 96% of them seen just once; the ten biggest clones take up around 3%. No antigen is known for these receptors. The starting material was unstimulated CD8+ T cells sorted from spleen or lymph node cells, obtained before intestinal transplant. Receptor source: a human donor who received an intestinal transplant.

The rearrangement joins TRBV9 to TRBJ1-1, with D possibly TRBD1 on 5 matching bases. The CDR3 sequence is 13 residues long. The V end was cut by 0 bases, the J end by 6 bases, with 9 bases between. Germline V gene data show CDR1 as SGDLS and CDR2 as YYNGEE. For the CDR3, the DNA is TGTGCCAGCAGCGTAGGGAGGGGCCCTGAAGCTTTCTTT. Its protein is CASSVGRGPEAFF. The full variable domain, rest sourced from reference TRBV9 and TRBJ1-1, is DSGVTQTPKHLITATGQRVTLRCSPRSGDLSVYWYQQSLDQGLQFLIQYYNGEERAKGNILERFSAQQFPDLHSELNLSSLELGDSALYFCASSVGRGPEAFFGQGTRLTVV.

The V call is TRBV4-2, the J call TRBJ2-5, with D maybe TRBD2 (6 bases). The end of the DNA fits TRBJ2-7 better, so the J call may be wrong. There are 17 residues in the CDR3. Per the germline V gene, CDR1 is LGHNA and CDR2 is YNFKEQ. CDR3 residues: CASSQEDSGLRGNEQYF. The CDR3, as DNA: TGTGCCAGCAGCCAGGAAGATTCGGGACTCCGAGGGAACGAGCAGTACTTC.

The gene calls are TRBV9 and TRBJ2-1; D uncertain. Per the germline V gene, CDR1 is SGDLS and CDR2 is YYNGEE. The germline V and J ends were trimmed by 0 bases and 7 bases, with 14 bases remaining between them. This CDR3 contains 15 residues. CDR3 in amino acids: CASSVGARLGNEQFF. The CDR3 nucleotides read TGTGCCAGCAGCGTAGGGGCTCGGCTTGGGAATGAGCAGTTCTTC.

This chain connects TRBV5-6 to TRBJ2-2; D gene uncertain. Looked up from germline, CDR1 is SGHDT and CDR2 is YYEEEE. The CDR3 spans 13 residues. V was pared by 0 bases and J by 3 bases, with 3 bases between. The CDR3 bases are TGTGCCAGCAGCTTGGGGTACACCGGGGAGCTGTTTTTT. Its protein product is CASSLGYTGELFF.

This rearrangement joins TRBV7-2 to TRBJ2-1; 13 bases are shared with TRBD2. This CDR3 has 17 amino acids. V dropped 5 bases and J dropped 4; count of bases not matched to a gene: 8. Germline V gene lookup returns CDR1 SGHTA and CDR2 FQGNSA. CDR3 sequence reads: CASSHRTSGSPYNEQFF. For the CDR3, the DNA is TGTGCCAGCAGCCACCGGACTAGCGGGAGCCCTTACAATGAGCAGTTCTTC.

This chain links TRBV18 with TRBJ2-1; D is possibly TRBD1 (6 bases). Germline V CDR1 and CDR2: KGHSH, LQKENI. Trimming left V 2 bases short and J 2 bases short, with 13 bases between. This CDR3 comprises 16 residues. The CDR3 bases are TGTGCCAGCTCACCATCACAGGGTAGCGCCTACAATGAGCAGTTCTTC. This codes for CASSPSQGSAYNEQFF.

The genes are TRBV5-1 and TRBJ2-1; the match to TRBD2 covers 12 bases. V shed 0 bases, J shed 7 bases, and the junction held 5 bases outside the gene matches. The CDR3 has 16 residues. Germline CDR1 SGHRS, CDR2 YFSETQ. The chain's CDR3 is CASSLARLAGVNEQFF. Written as DNA, the CDR3 is TGCGCCAGCAGCTTGGCTCGACTAGCGGGAGTTAATGAGCAGTTCTTC.

The rearrangement uses TRBV28 and TRBJ2-1; D call uncertain. The V end was cut by 2 bases, the J end by 0 bases, with 8 bases between. The CDR3 totals 15 residues. Germline V lookup: CDR1 MDHEN, CDR2 SYDVKM. In DNA form, the CDR3 reads TGTGCCAGCAGTTTAGAGTTTAGCTCCTACAATGAGCAGTTCTTC. Translation gives CASSLEFSSYNEQFF.